The 27 T cell receptor beta chains below come from one sample, sequenced in a study of response to subunit inactivated influenza vaccine. One entry per CDR3 protein, called by TCRdb with MiXCR from the RT-PCR reads. The table has around 580,000 distinct CDR3 sequences, about 10% seen once; the top ten hold roughly 10%. Specimen: PBMCs from blood, collected on the day of vaccination. These receptors were taken from a middle-aged man who received an inactivated influenza vaccine.

Only a few counts were recorded for this clonotype. The CDR3 spells CASSVDPAGFINEQFF. The CDR3 DNA reads as TGTGCCAGCAGCGTAGATCCCGCGGGATTTATCAATGAGCAGTTCTTC. The chain joins TRBV9 to TRBJ2-1; tentatively, D is TRBD2 (6 bases). CDR3 size: 16 residues. CDR1 is SGDLS, CDR2 YYNGEE, per germline. The V end lost 0 bases, the J end lost 6 bases, and 16 bases lay between the germline ends.

This clonotype occurred many times. The gene calls are TRBV6-6 and TRBJ2-7; D gene uncertain. Germline lookup yields CDR1 MNHNY and CDR2 SVGAGI (reference sequence). V was trimmed by 6 bases and J by 0 bases, leaving 9 bases between them. The CDR3 is made up of 13 amino acids. CDR3 DNA sequence: TGTGCCAGCAGCAGACATGTCTCCTACGAGCAGTACTTC. Encoded protein: CASSRHVSYEQYF.

The J gene is TRBJ2-7, the V gene TRBV24-1; the D is unclear. V was cut by 2 bases and J by 5 bases, with 15 bases left in between. The germline CDR1 and CDR2 sequences are KGHDR and SFDVKD. The CDR3 sequence is 15 residues long. The CDR3, as DNA: TGTGCCACCAGTGATTCAACCCGTCGGGTCGACGAGCAGTACTTC. The encoded protein is CATSDSTRRVDEQYF.

The chain couples TRBV10-3 to TRBJ1-1; D is perhaps TRBD1 (5 bases). Looked up from germline, CDR1 is ENHRY and CDR2 is SYGVKD. This CDR3 spans 12 amino acids. V was clipped by 8 bases and J by 0 bases, with 7 bases between them. CDR3 loop: CAIQGLNTEAFF. The CDR3 nucleotides are TGTGCCATCCAGGGTTTGAACACTGAAGCTTTCTTT.

A few counts support this clonotype. The chain has TRBV4-3 and TRBJ2-2; the D gene is possibly TRBD2 (6 bases). This CDR3 comprises 16 residues. Deletions cut 2 bases from V and 0 bases from J, with 10 bases between. Germline V lookup: CDR1 LGHNA, CDR2 YSLEER. The CDR3 bases are TGCGCCAGCAGCCAAACTAGCCACTCGAACACCGGGGAGCTGTTTTTT. Residues: CASSQTSHSNTGELFF.

This clonotype turned up a few times. The chain recombines TRBV11-2 with TRBJ2-5; 7 bases map to TRBD2. J lost 6 bases, V lost 1 base, and 11 bases had no gene match. Germline V gives CDR1 SGHAT, CDR2 FQNNGV. CDR3 length: 16 amino acids. DNA for the CDR3: TGTGCCAGCAGCTTAGGGCCAGCGGGGAAGGGGAAGACCCAGTACTTC. The encoded protein is CASSLGPAGKGKTQYF. Based on the CDR3 plus reference TRBV11-2 and TRBJ2-5, the full variable domain is EAGVAQSPRYKIIEKRQSVAFWCNPISGHATLYWYQQILGQGPKLLIQFQNNGVVDDSQLPKDRFSAERLKGVDSTLKIQPAKLEDSAVYLCASSLGPAGKGKTQYFGPGTRLLVL.

This clonotype was detected many times. CDR3 residues: CASSFRTGPYNEQFF. The CDR3 DNA reads as TGTGCCAGCAGCTTCCGGACAGGTCCCTACAATGAGCAGTTCTTC. The chain joins TRBV9 to TRBJ2-1; 7 bases agree with TRBD1. CDR1 is SGDLS and CDR2 is YYNGEE in the germline V gene. The CDR3 has 15 residues. Unmatched junction bases numbered 6, after V lost 4 bases and J lost 2 bases.

This clonotype showed up many times. This chain uses TRBV12-3 or TRBV12-4 with TRBJ2-5, with a weak D call TRBD1 (6 bases). CDR3 length equals 13 residues. V dropped 6 bases and J dropped 4 bases, with 12 bases sitting between them. CDR3 coding DNA: TGTGCCAGCAGGAGGGGGACGGTAGAGACCCAGTACTTC. The encoded protein is CASRRGTVETQYF.

This clonotype was seen only a few times. The chain employs TRBV7-2 and TRBJ2-1; TRBD2 matches 9 bases. Trimming at V came to 5 bases and at J to 9 bases, leaving 8 bases not matched to a gene. Germline CDR1 SGHTA, CDR2 FQGNSA. CDR3 length: 14 residues. The CDR3 region has the DNA TGTGCCAGCAGCCCGCAGCGGGAGGACGGTGAGCAGTTCTTC. Translation: CASSPQREDGEQFF.

This clonotype was recorded many times. This sequence joins TRBV7-2 and TRBJ2-7, with D maybe TRBD1 (6 bases). This CDR3 comprises 15 residues. V lost 3 bases, J lost 6 bases, and 18 bases lay in between. CDR1 SGHTA and CDR2 FQGNSA come from the germline V gene. CDR3 protein: CASSFDRRAISEQYF. For the CDR3, the DNA is TGTGCCAGCAGCTTCGACAGGCGAGCAATTAGCGAGCAGTACTTC.

Turning to this clonotype: At one of its ends the junction is not consistent with the germline gene, which may arise from a read error. V usage is TRBV6-2 or TRBV6-3 and J usage is TRBJ2-2; D unclear. The germline V gene has CDR1 MNHEY and CDR2 SVGEGT. The CDR3 is made up of 12 amino acids. The CDR3 DNA is TGTGCCAGCAATTACTACACCGGGGAGCTGTTTTTT. Protein: CASNYYTGELFF.

This clonotype was counted at least ten times. The chain joins TRBV4-1 to TRBJ1-2, with TRBD1 identical over 11 bases. The CDR3 contains 15 residues. Looked up from germline, CDR1 is MGHRA and CDR2 is YSYEKL. V was clipped by 4 bases and J by 8 bases; unmatched bases: 9. The CDR3 DNA reads as TGCGCCAGCAGCCTCGACGGACAGGGGGCGTTCGGCTACACCTTC. This codes for CASSLDGQGAFGYTF.

V is TRBV4-2 and J is TRBJ2-3; 8 bases are a match to TRBD2. Germline CDR1 reads LGHNA; CDR2 reads YNFKEQ. The CDR3 totals 15 residues. V lost 3 bases, J lost 1 base, and 3 bases stayed unmatched. CDR3 residues: CASSHGSGGTDTQYF. CDR3 coding DNA: TGTGCCAGCAGCCATGGTAGCGGGGGCACAGATACGCAGTATTTT.

This clonotype was counted between two and nine times. The J gene is TRBJ2-5, the V gene TRBV7-9, with D maybe TRBD1 (6 bases). Germline loops: CDR1 SEHNR, CDR2 FQNEAQ (reference sequence). V was clipped by 5 bases and J by 2 bases, with 9 bases between them. CDR3 length: 13 residues. As DNA, the CDR3 is TGTGCCAGCAGCACGACAGGACAAGAGACCCAGTACTTC. Its translation is CASSTTGQETQYF.

This rearrangement joins TRBV20-1 to TRBJ2-7; 7 nucleotides agree with TRBD2. J lost 2 bases, V lost 1 base, and 8 bases had no gene match. Germline V gene lookup returns CDR1 DFQATT and CDR2 SNEGSKA (reference sequence). The CDR3 has 15 residues. CDR3 protein: CSARAPPTSTYEQYF. The DNA of the CDR3 is TGCAGTGCTAGAGCACCACCGACTAGCACCTACGAGCAGTACTTC.

The chain is built from TRBV7-9 and TRBJ1-1; no firm D call. Germline loops: CDR1 SEHNR, CDR2 FQNEAQ (reference sequence). Trimming pared 2 bases from V and 6 bases from J, leaving 10 bases between. The CDR3 loop spans 13 amino acids. The CDR3 spells CASSLRSHAEAFF. CDR3 sequence (DNA): TGTGCCAGCAGCTTAAGATCTCACGCTGAAGCTTTCTTT. Drawing the rest from reference TRBV7-9 and TRBJ1-1, the complete variable domain is DTGVSQNPRHKITKRGQNVTFRCDPISEHNRLYWYRQTLGQGPEFLTYFQNEAQLEKSRLLSDRFSAERPKGSFSTLEIQRTEQGDSAMYLCASSLRSHAEAFFGQGTRLTVV.

This sequence joins TRBV29-1 and TRBJ2-7; the match to TRBD2 covers 7 bases. Germline V gene data show CDR1 as SQVTM and CDR2 as ANQGSEA. The CDR3 runs 12 residues. J was trimmed by 2 bases and V by 7 bases; bases with no gene match: 5. The CDR3 DNA sequence: TGCAGCGGGGCTAGCGGAGCCTACGAGCAGTACTTC. Translation gives CSGASGAYEQYF.

This clonotype was counted many times. The J gene is TRBJ2-2, the V gene TRBV7-9; tentatively, D is TRBD1 or TRBD2 (6 bases each). There are 15 residues in the CDR3. Trimming pared 3 bases from V and 3 bases from J, leaving 11 bases between. Germline V gene sequence: CDR1 SEHNR, CDR2 FQNEAQ (reference sequence). CDR3 loop: CASSFPGADTGELFF. For the CDR3, the DNA is TGTGCCAGCAGCTTTCCGGGGGCCGACACCGGGGAGCTGTTTTTT.

This clonotype was seen more than once but under ten times. The V call is TRBV28, the J call TRBJ2-7, with D hard to call. V lost 5 bases to trimming and J lost 6 bases, with 8 bases between them. Looked up from germline, CDR1 is MDHEN and CDR2 is SYDVKM. The CDR3 covers 11 residues. CDR3 amino acids: CASSPFGEQYF. The CDR3 DNA reads TGTGCCAGCAGTCCTTTCGGCGAGCAGTACTTC.

This clonotype appeared a few times. This sequence joins TRBV7-6 and TRBJ2-1; D is undetermined. Trimming removed 1 base from V and 8 bases from J, with 15 bases in between. The CDR3 length is 15 residues. Germline V gene lookup returns CDR1 SGHVS and CDR2 FNYEAQ. DNA of the CDR3: TGTGCCAGCAGCTTAGAGGCGCTTAAATTTCATGAGCAGTTCTTC. It encodes CASSLEALKFHEQFF.

This clonotype showed up many times. The chain employs TRBV12-3 or TRBV12-4 and TRBJ2-3, with TRBD2 identical over 8 bases. J was trimmed by 4 bases and V by 3 bases; bases with no gene match: 6. This CDR3 contains 15 residues. CDR3 DNA: TGTGCCAGCAGTTTGGAGGGACTAGTCGCAGATACGCAGTATTTT. Translating it yields CASSLEGLVADTQYF.

The CDR3 here is CASSSRNQRNEQFF. The CDR3 DNA sequence: TGTGCCAGCAGCTCCCGAAATCAGCGCAATGAGCAGTTCTTC. This chain connects TRBV7-3 to TRBJ2-1; D is unresolved. Looked up from germline, CDR1 is SGHTA and CDR2 is FQGTGA. CDR3 length: 14 amino acids. V shed 4 bases and J shed 6 bases, with 13 bases lying between them.

The gene calls are TRBV19 and TRBJ2-3, with 8 bases identical to TRBD2. Germline values: CDR1 LNHDA, CDR2 SQIVND (reference sequence). The CDR3 is made up of 15 amino acids. Losses at the gene ends were 8 bases for V and 2 bases for J; bases not matched to a gene: 9. The CDR3, as DNA: TGTGCCAGTGGAGGTGGCGGGGGGCCCACAGATACGCAGTATTTT. Residues: CASGGGGGPTDTQYF. The full variable domain, rest sourced from reference TRBV19 and TRBJ2-3, is DGGITQSPKYLFRKEGQNVTLSCEQNLNHDAMYWYRQDPGQGLRLIYYSQIVNDFQKGDIAEGYSVSREKKESFPLTVTSAQKNPTAFYLCASGGGGGPTDTQYFGPGTRLTVL.

The chain uses TRBV4-1 and TRBJ2-3; 12 bases are shared with TRBD2. The CDR3 runs to 17 residues. Germline CDR1 is MGHRA and CDR2 is YSYEKL. V lost 3 bases and J lost 4; bases outside the gene matches: 8. CDR3 in amino acids: CASSHTSGGLRPDTQYF. The CDR3, as DNA: TGCGCCAGCAGCCACACTAGCGGGGGGCTCAGGCCAGATACGCAGTATTTT.

A few counts support this clonotype. CDR3: CASSQALGLAGGEQYF. The CDR3 nucleotides are TGTGCCAGCAGCCAAGCCCTGGGACTAGCGGGAGGCGAGCAGTACTTC. The V and J genes are TRBV3-1 and TRBJ2-7, with 15 bases identical to TRBD2. Germline V gene data show CDR1 as LGHDT and CDR2 as YNNKEL (reference sequence). The length of the CDR3 is 16 residues. Trimming took 1 base from V and 6 from J; bases not matched to a gene: 4.

This clonotype was observed at least ten times. The V and J genes are TRBV4-2 and TRBJ2-7; TRBD2 agrees at 9 bases. The CDR3 length is 15 residues. V gave up 0 bases and J gave up 3 bases; unmatched junction bases: 3. Germline CDR1 LGHNA, CDR2 YNFKEQ. In nucleotides, the CDR3 is TGTGCCAGCAGCCAAGAGGTAGCGGGGGTCTACGAGCAGTACTTC. It yields the protein CASSQEVAGVYEQYF.

This clonotype turned up a few times. The chain links TRBV12-3 or TRBV12-4 to TRBJ2-2; D is possibly TRBD2 (7 bases). CDR3 length equals 16 residues. V lost 3 bases and J lost 5, with 16 bases in between. The CDR3 protein is CASSFLAGAQTGELFF. In DNA form, the CDR3 reads TGTGCCAGCAGTTTTTTGGCGGGGGCGCAAACCGGGGAGCTGTTTTTT.